This section outlines one T cell receptor beta chain sequence together with its context. Antigen: not known. These data come from a study of T cell responses to AZD1222 COVID-19 vaccine. The study, taken as a whole, reports: Donors were chiefly white British, with a greater number of females, and clonal diversity was perhaps underestimated. Following two doses of AZD1222, Spike-specific TCR breadth and depth rose.

Repertoires were generated with immunoSEQ multiplex PCR, while TCRdb's copy carries only in-frame clones and drops some. The top ten clones hold 3% to 4% of a sample with roughly 150,000 clones, 88% of them seen once. Germline lookup yields CDR1 SGHTA and CDR2 FQGTGA. V lost 3 bases to trimming and J lost 2 bases, with 8 bases between them. This CDR3 has 15 residues. Here the sequenced sample was peripheral blood, taken on day 0 of MenACWY control vaccination. The rearrangement uses TRBV7-3 and TRBJ2-6; weak D call: TRBD2 (6 bases). The origin of this receptor is an adult in good health. DNA of the CDR3: TGTGCCAGCAGCTTGGGGGGAACTGGGGCCAACGTCCTGACTTTC. Its translation: CASSLGGTGANVLTF.